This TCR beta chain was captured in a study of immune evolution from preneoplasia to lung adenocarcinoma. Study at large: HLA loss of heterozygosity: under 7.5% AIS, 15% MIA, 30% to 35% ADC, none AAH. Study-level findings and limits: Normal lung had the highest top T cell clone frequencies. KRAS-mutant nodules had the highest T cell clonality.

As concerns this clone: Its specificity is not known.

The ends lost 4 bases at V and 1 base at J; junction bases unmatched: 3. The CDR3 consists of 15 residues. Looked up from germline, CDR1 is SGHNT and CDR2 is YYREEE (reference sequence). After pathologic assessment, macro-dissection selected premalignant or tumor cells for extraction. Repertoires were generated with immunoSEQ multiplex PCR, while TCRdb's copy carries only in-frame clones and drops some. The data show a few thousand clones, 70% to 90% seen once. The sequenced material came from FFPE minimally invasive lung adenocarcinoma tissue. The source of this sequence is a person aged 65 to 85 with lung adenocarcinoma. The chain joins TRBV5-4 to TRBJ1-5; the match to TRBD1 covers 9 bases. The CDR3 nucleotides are TGTGCCAGCAGCAAAGGACAGGGGAGCAATCAGCCCCAGCATTTT. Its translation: CASSKGQGSNQPQHF.